The rows below give T cell receptor beta chains drawn from one sample of a study of shared clonotypes between healthy human individuals. The repertoire was sequenced with immunoSEQ multiplex PCR; TCRdb's copy has only in-frame clones and lacks some. The sample shows 1,400,000 or so clones, about 98.5% of them seen only once. The sequencing input was naive CD4+ T cells sorted from blood. These receptors all come from a man under 40 in good health. Each CDR3 is given with its conserved first and last residue. D genes are given only for firm matches. Part of the rows lack a size; the others show once, few, many or a class for expanded clones.

>.|.|TRBJ2-7|TRBV27
CARSSYEQYF
TGTGCCAGGAGCTCCTACGAGCAGTACTTC
>TRBD1|.|TRBJ2-7|TRBV7-6
CASSFGQGFYEQYF
TGTGCCAGCAGCTTCGGACAGGGTTTTTACGAGCAGTACTTC
>.|few|TRBJ2-5|TRBV5-1
CASSYSGAETQYF
TGCGCCAGCAGCTATTCGGGGGCAGAGACCCAGTACTTC
>TRBD2|.|TRBJ2-5|TRBV5-1
CASNRASTSGIGTQYF
TGCGCCAGCAATCGAGCTTCCACTAGCGGGATTGGTACCCAGTACTTC
>.|.|TRBJ2-1|TRBV10-1
CASSKGSRDEQFF
TGCGCCTCCTCCAAGGGGAGTAGGGATGAGCAGTTCTTC
>.|.|TRBJ2-7|TRBV18
CASSLLGDLTYEQYF
TGTGCCAGCTCACTGTTAGGGGACCTAACCTACGAGCAGTACTTC
>TRBD1|.|TRBJ2-7|TRBV29-1
CSGIDRGREYF
TGCAGCGGTATAGACAGGGGCCGGGAGTACTTC
>.|.|TRBJ2-2|TRBV18
CASSPTGHQNTGELFF
TGTGCCAGCTCACCAACGGGACACCAGAACACCGGGGAGCTGTTTTTT
>.|.|TRBJ1-1|TRBV6-1
CASSGNSRNTEAFF
TGTGCCAGCAGTGGTAACAGTCGGAACACTGAAGCTTTCTTT
>.|.|TRBJ1-2|TRBV7-9
CASSLDYGYTF
TGTGCCAGCAGCTTAGACTATGGCTACACCTTC
>TRBD2|.|TRBJ2-1|TRBV4-1
CASSQDKEREGAEQFF
TGCGCCAGCAGCCAAGATAAGGAGCGGGAAGGGGCTGAGCAGTTCTTC
>.|.|TRBJ2-7|TRBV11-1
CASSLMFGSYEQYF
TGTGCCAGCAGCTTAATGTTCGGGTCGTACGAGCAGTACTTC
>.|.|TRBJ1-2|TRBV27
CASSSHHTGINYGYTF
TGTGCCAGCAGTTCCCACCATACAGGGATTAACTATGGCTACACCTTC
>.|.|TRBJ2-5|TRBV7-9
CASSFGDSRETQYF
TGTGCCAGCAGCTTCGGGGACTCCCGAGAGACCCAGTACTTC
>.|.|TRBJ2-1|TRBV10-1
CASSETIYNEQFF
TGCGCCAGCAGTGAAACGATCTACAATGAGCAGTTCTTC
>.|.|TRBJ2-5|TRBV28
CASSSPGRKETQYF
TGTGCCAGCAGTTCCCCTGGGAGGAAAGAGACCCAGTACTTC
>TRBD2|.|TRBJ2-1|TRBV7-3
CASGVAGEGEQFF
TGTGCCTCCGGTGTAGCGGGAGAGGGGGAGCAGTTCTTC
>.|.|TRBJ2-7|TRBV5-5
CASNQHLPRSGEQYF
TGTGCCAGCAACCAACACCTCCCCCGGAGTGGGGAGCAGTACTTC
>.|.|TRBJ1-2|TRBV7-2
CASSLGGRPYGYTF
TGTGCCAGCAGCTTAGGGGGCAGGCCCTATGGCTACACCTTC
>TRBD2|.|TRBJ2-7|TRBV4-3
CASSQGGGDLLLNEQYF
TGCGCCAGCAGCCAGGGGGGAGGGGACCTGCTCCTAAACGAGCAGTACTTC
>TRBD2|.|TRBJ2-1|TRBV9
CASSRRELAGGYSYNEQFF
TGTGCCAGCTCCCGTAGGGAGCTAGCGGGAGGCTACTCCTACAATGAGCAGTTCTTC
>TRBD1|.|TRBJ1-5|TRBV27
CASSFRGSNQPQHF
TGTGCCAGCAGTTTCAGGGGGAGCAATCAGCCCCAGCATTTT
>TRBD2|.|TRBJ2-3|TRBV10-2
CATVDGGRALVGTDTQYF
TGCGCCACCGTAGACGGCGGGAGGGCCCTCGTCGGCACAGATACGCAGTATTTT
>.|.|TRBJ2-2|TRBV5-1
CASSLAEQGTGELFF
TGCGCCAGCAGCTTGGCCGAACAGGGCACCGGGGAGCTGTTTTTT
>.|.|TRBJ2-1|TRBV14
CASSQEERFSYNEQFF
TGTGCCAGCAGCCAAGAGGAGCGGTTCTCCTACAATGAGCAGTTCTTC
>TRBD1|.|TRBJ1-5|TRBV5-6
CASSSQTGRQPQHF
TGTGCCAGCAGCTCCCAGACAGGGCGTCAGCCCCAGCATTTT
>.|.|TRBJ2-7|TRBV29-1
CSVRGGGYEQYF
TGCAGCGTTCGGGGAGGCGGTTACGAGCAGTACTTC
>.|.|TRBJ2-1|TRBV27
CASSPTYGPTEQFF
TGTGCCAGCAGCCCCACGTATGGGCCTACTGAGCAGTTCTTC
>TRBD1|.|TRBJ1-1|TRBV28
CASSFGDREGTEAFF
TGTGCCAGCAGTTTTGGGGACAGGGAGGGTACTGAAGCTTTCTTT
>.|.|TRBJ1-5|TRBV4-1
CASSQADTNSNQPQHF
TGCGCCAGCAGCCAAGCGGACACAAATAGCAATCAGCCCCAGCATTTT
>.|.|TRBJ2-5|TRBV11-1
CASSSTRTEETQYF
TGTGCCAGCAGTTCTACAAGGACAGAAGAGACCCAGTACTTC
>TRBD1|.|TRBJ2-1|TRBV9
CASSVGGTGADEQFF
TGTGCCAGCAGCGTAGGAGGGACAGGGGCGGATGAGCAGTTCTTC
>.|.|TRBJ2-4|TRBV10-1
CASSEVRGLAKNIQYF
TGCGCCAGCAGTGAGGTACGGGGATTAGCCAAAAACATTCAGTACTTC
>TRBD1|.|TRBJ1-1|TRBV5-5
CASSLAQGQGTTEAFF
TGTGCCAGCAGCTTGGCCCAAGGACAGGGGACGACTGAAGCTTTCTTT
>.|.|TRBJ2-3|TRBV6-4
CASSDSARGSDTQYF
TGTGCCAGCAGTGACTCTGCGCGAGGATCGGATACGCAGTATTTT
>TRBD1|.|TRBJ2-7|TRBV19
CASSIMAPTGMPYEQYF
TGTGCCAGTAGTATCATGGCTCCGACAGGGATGCCCTACGAGCAGTACTTC
>TRBD1|.|TRBJ1-2|TRBV7-2
CASSGDRGQPGYTF
TGTGCCAGCAGCGGAGACAGGGGGCAGCCTGGCTACACCTTC
>TRBD1|.|TRBJ2-1|TRBV7-3
CASSRPGQGVNEQFF
TGTGCCAGCAGCCGTCCGGGACAGGGTGTCAATGAGCAGTTCTTC
>TRBD2|.|TRBJ2-7|TRBV30
CAWTRTSGCGEQYF
TGTGCCTGGACTCGGACTAGCGGGTGCGGCGAGCAGTACTTC
>TRBD2|.|TRBJ2-3|TRBV4-1
CASSQRSGISDTQYF
TGCGCCAGCAGCCAACGTAGCGGGATTTCAGATACGCAGTATTTT
>.|.|TRBJ1-5|TRBV2
CASRNTGLQDQPQHF
TGTGCCAGCAGGAATACAGGACTCCAAGATCAGCCCCAGCATTTT
>.|.|TRBJ2-7|TRBV4-1
CASSQVPRGPNYEQYF
TGCGCCAGCAGCCAAGTTCCACGAGGACCGAACTACGAGCAGTACTTC